Below are 3 T cell receptor beta chains sequenced from a single sample in a study of T cells after yellow fever vaccination. Each CDR3 protein is one row after TCRdb ran MiXCR on the 5' RACE reads. The profile shows 450,000 to 600,000 distinct CDR3 sequences, roughly 13% of them singletons. Source: PBMCs, taken on the day of the yellow fever booster vaccination. The receptors come from a man between 25 and 39 years old who received the YFV17D yellow fever vaccine.

This clonotype was counted at least ten times. The chain uses TRBV11-2 and TRBJ2-7; D is undetermined. V was pared by 4 bases and J by 0 bases, with 7 bases between. Germline assignment: CDR1 SGHAT and CDR2 FQNNGV. This CDR3 has 13 amino acids. This CDR3 reads CASSSGLSYEQYF. The CDR3 region has the DNA TGTGCCAGCAGCTCGGGTCTCTCCTACGAGCAGTACTTC.

A single count supports this clonotype. The CDR3 does not close with the conserved phenylalanine or tryptophan, likely indicating a read error. The rearrangement uses TRBV4-3 and TRBJ2-1; possible D gene TRBD2, 6 bases. The CDR3 covers 15 residues. The germline V gene has CDR1 LGHNA and CDR2 YSLEER. V gave up 4 bases and J gave up 2 bases, with 12 bases separating them. CDR3 amino acids: CASSRHGGTYNEQFS. CDR3 nucleotides: TGCGCCAGCAGCCGTCACGGAGGGACCTACAATGAGCAGTTCTCC.

This clonotype appeared a few times. The chain has TRBV9 and TRBJ2-1; D perhaps matches TRBD1 (6 bases). Germline V gene data show CDR1 as SGDLS and CDR2 as YYNGEE. The CDR3 runs to 15 residues. Trimming pared 4 bases from V and 4 bases from J, leaving 15 bases between. The CDR3 DNA is TGTGCCAGCAGCCCCAGAGGGGGACGTTACAATGAGCAGTTCTTC. Translated: CASSPRGGRYNEQFF.